Listed below are T cell receptor beta chains from one sample, sequenced in a study of brain metastases from non-small cell lung cancer. Sequencing used immunoSEQ multiplex PCR; TCRdb keeps in-frame clones, though not all of them. The repertoire includes more than 950 clones, roughly 85% of them detected once, and approximately 8% sits in the top ten. What was sequenced was tumor-adjacent normal tissue. All receptors come from a donor over 35 with non-small cell lung cancer. Both conserved end residues are trimmed from each CDR3. Each record gives: V gene, J gene, clone size, CDR3 protein. A clone size is listed for some rows: how often the clone was seen (once, few, many), or a class if it is expanded.

v_call: TRBV5-1; j_call: TRBJ2-2; clone_size: -; cdr3_aa: ASSLVSGELF
v_call: TRBV7-3; j_call: TRBJ2-3; clone_size: once; cdr3_aa: ASSLLAVSTDTQY
v_call: TRBV6-2/TRBV6-3; j_call: TRBJ2-7; clone_size: -; cdr3_aa: ASSSGDGNHFYEQY
v_call: TRBV25-1; j_call: TRBJ1-2; clone_size: -; cdr3_aa: ASSVDDLGYGYT
v_call: TRBV7-9; j_call: TRBJ1-2; clone_size: -; cdr3_aa: ASSLTTGTPTDGYT
v_call: TRBV24-1; j_call: TRBJ1-2; clone_size: -; cdr3_aa: ATSDVSRGGYT
v_call: TRBV10-3; j_call: TRBJ1-6; clone_size: -; cdr3_aa: AIRTGSDSPLH
v_call: TRBV14; j_call: TRBJ2-1; clone_size: once; cdr3_aa: ASSQTGFTYNEQF
v_call: TRBV7-6; j_call: TRBJ2-5; clone_size: few; cdr3_aa: ASSRNHMRETQY
v_call: TRBV24-1; j_call: TRBJ1-5; clone_size: -; cdr3_aa: ATSDRGDQPQH
v_call: TRBV6-4; j_call: TRBJ1-6; clone_size: -; cdr3_aa: ASSERDRGGSPLH
v_call: TRBV29-1; j_call: TRBJ2-1; clone_size: -; cdr3_aa: SVEIFYNEQF
v_call: TRBV6-2/TRBV6-3; j_call: TRBJ2-7; clone_size: -; cdr3_aa: ASSPSVAHVSYEQY
v_call: TRBV6-5; j_call: TRBJ2-7; clone_size: -; cdr3_aa: ASSYQLGQGNYEQY
v_call: TRBV29-1; j_call: TRBJ1-1; clone_size: -; cdr3_aa: SVPGGARNTEAF
v_call: TRBV4-2; j_call: TRBJ2-3; clone_size: -; cdr3_aa: ASSQDSPAGGDTQY
v_call: TRBV5-8; j_call: TRBJ2-1; clone_size: -; cdr3_aa: ASSQGLGVRGDEQF
v_call: TRBV27; j_call: TRBJ2-2; clone_size: -; cdr3_aa: ASSLTGGNTGELF
v_call: TRBV9; j_call: TRBJ1-1; clone_size: -; cdr3_aa: ASSVESGLGTEAF
v_call: TRBV6-6; j_call: TRBJ2-1; clone_size: -; cdr3_aa: ASHSGTYNEQF
v_call: TRBV7-8; j_call: TRBJ2-3; clone_size: -; cdr3_aa: ASSLAGGGVQDTQY
v_call: TRBV3-1/TRBV3-2; j_call: TRBJ1-6; clone_size: -; cdr3_aa: ASSQETAGNSPLH
v_call: TRBV7-3; j_call: TRBJ2-2; clone_size: once; cdr3_aa: ASSGTGGTGELF
v_call: TRBV6-5; j_call: TRBJ1-2; clone_size: -; cdr3_aa: ASSYSWGVYYGYT
v_call: TRBV29-1; j_call: TRBJ2-1; clone_size: -; cdr3_aa: SVEGLINEQF
v_call: TRBV19; j_call: TRBJ2-3; clone_size: once; cdr3_aa: ATERGGSTQY
v_call: TRBV19; j_call: TRBJ2-1; clone_size: -; cdr3_aa: ASSNPSSYNEQF
v_call: TRBV13; j_call: TRBJ1-4; clone_size: -; cdr3_aa: ASSFYDRGREKLF
v_call: TRBV5-6; j_call: TRBJ1-2; clone_size: -; cdr3_aa: ASSSLSASLGDGYT
v_call: TRBV7-9; j_call: TRBJ2-3; clone_size: once; cdr3_aa: ASSLDSTDTQY
v_call: TRBV7-6; j_call: TRBJ1-1; clone_size: -; cdr3_aa: ASSADSNTEAF
v_call: TRBV19; j_call: TRBJ2-7; clone_size: -; cdr3_aa: ASGNTNYEQY
v_call: TRBV7-6; j_call: TRBJ2-2; clone_size: -; cdr3_aa: ASSPTMGGGAIGELF
v_call: TRBV5-6; j_call: TRBJ1-2; clone_size: few; cdr3_aa: ASSGQAEYGYT
v_call: TRBV3-1/TRBV3-2; j_call: TRBJ2-3; clone_size: few; cdr3_aa: ASSLTERGGTDTQY
v_call: TRBV6-1; j_call: TRBJ2-3; clone_size: -; cdr3_aa: ASSEVHGVADTQY
v_call: TRBV19; j_call: TRBJ2-5; clone_size: -; cdr3_aa: ASSEGRQETQY
v_call: TRBV5-4; j_call: TRBJ2-2; clone_size: few; cdr3_aa: ASSFPLGGANTGELF
v_call: TRBV6-5; j_call: TRBJ2-7; clone_size: -; cdr3_aa: ASSRLAPSSYEQY
v_call: TRBV18; j_call: TRBJ2-5; clone_size: -; cdr3_aa: ASSPPFIGETQY
v_call: TRBV18; j_call: TRBJ2-1; clone_size: -; cdr3_aa: ASSPLSDRNNEQF
v_call: TRBV7-3; j_call: TRBJ2-3; clone_size: once; cdr3_aa: ASSLRASGGFTDTQY
v_call: TRBV7-9; j_call: TRBJ1-5; clone_size: -; cdr3_aa: ASGLDGSQH
v_call: TRBV6-5; j_call: TRBJ2-7; clone_size: -; cdr3_aa: ASSSHTGKGSYEQY
v_call: TRBV7-6; j_call: TRBJ2-7; clone_size: -; cdr3_aa: ASSLEEGSYEQY
v_call: TRBV14; j_call: TRBJ2-3; clone_size: once; cdr3_aa: ASSRLVGFQQY
v_call: TRBV4-2; j_call: TRBJ1-1; clone_size: -; cdr3_aa: ASSLATGDFIEAF
v_call: TRBV6-5; j_call: TRBJ1-1; clone_size: -; cdr3_aa: ASSPRAGLNTEAF
v_call: TRBV28; j_call: TRBJ2-3; clone_size: -; cdr3_aa: ASSGQGTDTQY
v_call: TRBV6-2/TRBV6-3; j_call: TRBJ2-7; clone_size: -; cdr3_aa: ASSIGDLRRYEQY